The present TCR beta chain was sequenced within a study of blood T cell repertoires in COVID-19. At the level of the study: Samples of COVID-19 (acute and convalescent) were obtained from the United States, Italy and Spain. PBMCs, B-cell-depleted T cells, or T cells provided the cDNA or gDNA that made up the material.

Source study methods: Using reference gene primer amplification, nucleated cell counts were estimated. TCRdb's copy holds only in-frame clones and misses some; the assay was immunoSEQ multiplex PCR. D and trimming come from the DNA, and the V and J calls and clone size come from that table. Of 95,000 to 150,000 clones listed, around 78% are singletons. Turning to this clone: An end of the junction does not agree with germline; a read error may underlie this.

This sequence was found in a man between 65 and 85 years old with acute or convalescent COVID-19. Material: peripheral blood.

For the CDR3, the DNA is TGTGCCAGCAGTTCCGGGTCCTCTAATTCACCCCTCCACTTT. Its protein is CASSSGSSNSPLHF. This chain uses TRBV6-5 with TRBJ1-6; D is unresolved. From germline, CDR1 is MNHEY and CDR2 SVGAGI. CDR3 length: 14 residues.